Here is one T cell receptor (beta chain) with its context. The antigen it recognizes is unknown. No quality values exist for individual bases; no much larger clone is one base distant. TCRbeta CDR3 regions were amplified from genomic DNA using the immunoSEQ Assay, a bias-controlled multiplex PCR. Processing in the source paper ran as follows. Within the assay, amplification of reference gene primers was used to estimate how many nucleated cells each sample contained. To quantify the absolute abundance of each unique TCRbeta CDR3 rearrangement, sequence reads were collapsed and filtered. For each sample, productive Simpson clonality was calculated as the square root of Simpson's diversity index over productive rearrangements. The source is immuneACCESS, and TCRdb retained only in-frame sequences with V and J called. Part of the clones is not carried over; for the studies checked, unresolved V genes explain less than half of this, and the remainder is unexplained. The DNA gave D and trimming, while V, J and clone size come from that table. The sample table lists 290,000 or so clones, roughly 86% of them with a count of one. Clones ranked in the top ten supply 2.6% of the sample.

These data are taken from a study of blood T cell repertoires in COVID-19 (dated by TCRdb to the early 2020s). With respect to the entire study: Samples from collaborators originated in the United States, Italy and Spain and spanned both the acute and convalescent phases of COVID-19. Where available, HLA class I and class II types were taken from metadata supplied by the sample provider and were not determined by assay-based typing. The dataset comprised deeply sampled blood TCRbeta repertoires from subjects exposed to, actively infected with, or recovered from COVID-19. The sample metadata nearly always contained a de-identified subject ID, COVID-19 status, age in years and sex. The repertoires were released in a freely available public database meant as a resource for research on the immune response to SARS-CoV-2. The material from the prospective study consisted of cDNA or gDNA derived from T cells, B-cell-depleted T cells, or PBMCs. Samples were obtained from the ongoing ImmuneRACE study (first 160 participants) and from 1,200 or so subjects provided by 6 global collaborators.

General findings and caveats noted by the study authors: Clinical and demographic metadata were provided uncurated, with the amount varying by source and participant.

Participants in the prospective study were aged roughly 18 to 89 years, lived in some 24 United States geographic areas, and enrolled through a virtual design. In the prospective study, cohorts were assigned on the basis of participant-reported clinical history obtained from a screening survey and a study questionnaire. Recovered participants in ImmuneRACE Cohort 3 were defined by two consecutive negative NP/OP PCR tests, clearance by a healthcare professional, or resolution of symptoms. In the prospective study, whole blood, serum and a nasopharyngeal or oropharyngeal swab were collected from each participant by mobile phlebotomists. Prospective study participants could optionally give additional blood draws and questionnaires over an approximately two-month period. Prospective study blood samples were shipped either frozen or at room temperature before DNA extraction. The sequence derives from a woman in her late teens or twenties who had recovered from COVID-19. Material for sequencing was PBMCs or T cells enriched from blood (not recorded which).

The CDR3 reads CASSPSTGAGNTIYF. The DNA sequence is TGTGCCAGCAGCCCCTCGACAGGGGCTGGAAACACCATATATTTT. The chain is encoded by TRBV7-2 joined to TRBJ1-3; 8 central bases correspond to TRBD1. V and J are trimmed by 5 bases and 2 bases, and the gene matches miss 5 bases of the junction. CDR1 and CDR2, looked up from the germline V gene, are SGHTA and FQGNSA. There are 15 amino acids in the CDR3, from cysteine to phenylalanine inclusive. Only the CDR3 DNA is retained, 45 bases long and in frame from the first base.